A selection of T cell receptor beta chains follows, all from one sample in a study of Ad26.COV2.S vaccination and SARS-CoV-2 variants. TCRdb's copy holds only in-frame clones and misses some; the assay was immunoSEQ multiplex PCR. The sample consists of roughly 320,000 clones, roughly 87% of them appearing once. The sequences come from peripheral blood, collected in a trial of Ad26.COV2.S vaccine versus placebo. These receptors originate from a person between 18 and 65 years old who received the Ad26.COV2.S COVID-19 vaccine or a placebo. The CDR3 runs from the conserved cysteine through the conserved F or W. Each record gives: D gene, J gene, V gene, clone size, CDR3 protein, CDR3 DNA. The D gene is left open where the match is weak. Only part of the rows carry a size: once, few, many, or a class if the clone is expanded.

TRBD1 | TRBJ1-1 | TRBV27 | once | CATGVQGQTIAFF | TGTGCCACCGGGGTTCAGGGACAGACTATCGCTTTCTTT
- | TRBJ2-5 | TRBV6-1 | - | CASSEGRVGETQYF | TGTGCCAGCAGTGAAGGCAGGGTGGGAGAGACCCAGTACTTC
- | TRBJ1-1 | TRBV6-5 | - | CASSFVEAFF | TGTGCCAGCAGTTTTGTTGAAGCTTTCTTT
- | TRBJ2-3 | TRBV5-4 | - | CASSPGTPTSTDTQYF | TGTGCCAGCAGCCCTGGGACACCTACTAGCACAGATACGCAGTATTTT
- | TRBJ2-2 | TRBV6-5 | - | CASKLGLPGELFF | TGTGCCAGCAAACTGGGCCTACCCGGGGAGCTGTTTTTT
- | TRBJ1-1 | TRBV18 | - | CASSPGRMNTEAFF | TGTGCCAGCTCACCGGGACGGATGAACACTGAAGCTTTCTTT
- | TRBJ1-6 | TRBV3-1/TRBV3-2 | few | CASSQDWAVPPLHF | TGTGCCAGCAGCCAAGATTGGGCAGTTCCACCCCTCCACTTT
TRBD1 | TRBJ1-5 | TRBV10-3 | - | CAISAQGANQPQHF | TGTGCCATCAGCGCACAGGGGGCTAATCAGCCCCAGCATTTT
TRBD1 | TRBJ1-6 | TRBV7-9 | - | CASSHRGTGNSPLHF | TGTGCCAGCAGCCACAGAGGGACAGGAAATTCACCCCTCCACTTT
- | TRBJ2-1 | TRBV3-1/TRBV3-2 | - | CASSPSGFDGPNEQFF | TGTGCCAGCAGCCCCTCGGGGTTCGACGGGCCGAATGAGCAGTTCTTC
- | TRBJ1-1 | TRBV27 | - | CASSETGSEAFF | TGTGCCAGCAGCGAAACAGGGTCTGAAGCTTTCTTT
- | TRBJ1-3 | TRBV5-6 | - | CASSLVTSGNTIYF | TGTGCCAGCAGCTTGGTTACGTCTGGAAACACCATATATTTT
- | TRBJ2-2 | TRBV30 | - | CAWSVHANTGELFF | TGTGCCTGGAGTGTACACGCGAACACCGGGGAGCTGTTTTTT
- | TRBJ1-5 | TRBV30 | - | CAWSGGRGQPQHF | TGTGCCTGGAGTGGGGGTCGTGGTCAGCCCCAGCATTTT
TRBD1 | TRBJ2-7 | TRBV5-1 | - | CASSARQGAREQYF | TGCGCCAGCAGCGCCCGACAGGGGGCGAGGGAGCAGTACTTC
- | TRBJ2-3 | TRBV27 | - | CASSLFRGETDTQYF | TGTGCCAGCAGTTTATTCAGGGGTGAAACAGATACGCAGTATTTT